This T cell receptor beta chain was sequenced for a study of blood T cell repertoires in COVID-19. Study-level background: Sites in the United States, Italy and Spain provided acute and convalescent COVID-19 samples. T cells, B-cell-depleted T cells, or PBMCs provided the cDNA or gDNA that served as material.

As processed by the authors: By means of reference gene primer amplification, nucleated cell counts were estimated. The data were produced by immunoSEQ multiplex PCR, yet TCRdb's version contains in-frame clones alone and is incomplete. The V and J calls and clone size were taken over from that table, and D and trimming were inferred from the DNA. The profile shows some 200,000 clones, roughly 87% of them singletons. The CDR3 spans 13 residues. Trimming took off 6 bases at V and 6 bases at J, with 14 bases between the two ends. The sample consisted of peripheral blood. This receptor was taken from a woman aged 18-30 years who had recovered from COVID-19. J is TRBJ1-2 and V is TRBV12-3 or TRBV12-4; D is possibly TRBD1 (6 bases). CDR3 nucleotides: TGTGCCAGCAGCGGAGGGGGGGCTGATGGCTACACCTTC. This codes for CASSGGGADGYTF.